Below, 19 T cell receptor beta chains from the same sample are listed, as sequenced in a study of blood T cell repertoires in COVID-19. Only in-frame clones appear in the TCRdb table, and some are missing; sequencing was by immunoSEQ multiplex PCR. The repertoire holds approximately 190,000 clones, with about 80% as singletons. What was sequenced was peripheral blood. These receptors originate from a man between 60 and 75 years old with acute or convalescent COVID-19.

This chain joins TRBV7-3 and TRBJ2-2; 11 bases map to TRBD2. The germline gives CDR1 SGHTA, CDR2 FQGTGA. The junction had 4 bases not matched to a gene; V was cut back by 6 bases and J by 4 bases. The CDR3 runs 15 residues. In DNA, the CDR3 is TGTGCCAGCAGGGCTAGCGGGGGGCGCACCGGGGAGCTGTTTTTT. It yields the protein CASRASGGRTGELFF.

The chain joins TRBV24-1 to TRBJ2-2; 8 bases are a match to TRBD2. After removal of 10 bases from V and 0 bases from J, the junction contained 3 bases not matched to a gene. Germline CDR1 and CDR2: KGHDR and SFDVKD. This CDR3 contains 14 residues. The CDR3: CATAGGPNTGELFF. DNA of the CDR3: TGTGCCACGGCGGGGGGACCGAACACCGGGGAGCTGTTTTTT.

This sequence joins TRBV4-2 and TRBJ1-2, with a tentative D call TRBD1 (6 bases). Germline V gene lookup returns CDR1 LGHNA and CDR2 YNFKEQ. V lost 0 bases to trimming and J lost 3 bases, with 29 bases between them. This CDR3 has 21 amino acids. CDR3 sequence: CASSQESFVGQAAGGHYGYTF. CDR3 sequence (DNA): TGTGCCAGCAGCCAAGAATCCTTCGTGGGACAAGCAGCAGGCGGTCACTATGGCTACACCTTC.

This clone occurred many times. The rearrangement links TRBV5-1 to TRBJ1-2, with D possibly being TRBD1 (5 bases). The CDR3 totals 12 residues. The germline V gene has CDR1 SGHRS and CDR2 YFSETQ. V lost 3 bases, J lost 2 bases, and 5 bases lay in between. The CDR3, as DNA: TGCGCCAGCAGCTCAGGGAACTATGGCTACACCTTC. Amino acids: CASSSGNYGYTF.

A single count supports this clone. V is TRBV9 and J is TRBJ2-1, with 13 bases that match TRBD2. V shed 3 bases, J shed 7 bases, and the junction held 7 bases outside the gene matches. The CDR3 spans 16 residues. From germline, CDR1 is SGDLS and CDR2 YYNGEE. The CDR3 sequence is CASSEGLAGAGNEQFF. CDR3 nucleotide sequence: TGTGCCAGCAGCGAAGGACTAGCGGGGGCTGGGAATGAGCAGTTCTTC.

V is TRBV3-1 (or the pseudogene TRBV3-2) and J is TRBJ2-4; a weak D match, TRBD1 (6 bases). Trimming removed 0 bases from V and 7 bases from J, with 13 bases in between. Germline CDR1 and CDR2: LGHDT and YNNKEL (reference sequence). This CDR3 spans 15 amino acids. Here the CDR3 reads CASSQEDIRGNIQYF. DNA for the CDR3: TGTGCCAGCAGCCAAGAGGACATTAGGGGGAACATTCAGTACTTC.

The chain links TRBV28 to TRBJ2-7, with 8 bases identical to TRBD1. Germline CDR1 is MDHEN and CDR2 is SYDVKM. The CDR3 consists of 16 residues. V trimming: 1 base; J trimming: 3 bases; junction bases outside the gene matches: 8. The CDR3 loop reads CASSLYPRDRLYEQYF. CDR3 nucleotides: TGTGCCAGCAGTTTATACCCCCGGGACAGGCTCTACGAGCAGTACTTC.

This sequence joins TRBV29-1 and TRBJ1-2; 7 bases match TRBD1. Germline CDR1 reads SQVTM; CDR2 reads ANQGSEA. The CDR3 length is 13 residues. V gave up 7 bases and J gave up 4 bases; unmatched junction bases: 9. The CDR3 here is CSALAGGGYGYTF. DNA of the CDR3: TGCAGCGCCCTCGCAGGGGGTGGCTATGGCTACACCTTC.

This clone has a single count. J is TRBJ2-7 and V is TRBV7-9; D remains unclear. Germline loops: CDR1 SEHNR, CDR2 FQNEAQ (reference sequence). Trimming stripped 1 base from V and 7 bases from J, with 8 bases between. The CDR3 runs 12 residues. CDR3 sequence (DNA): TGTGCCAGCAGCTTAGAATCCACAGAGCAGTACTTC. The encoded protein is CASSLESTEQYF.

The chain links TRBV27 to TRBJ1-6, with a tentative D call TRBD1 (5 bases). CDR1 is MNHEY, CDR2 SMNVEV, per germline (reference sequence). The CDR3 covers 14 residues. V was pared by 7 bases and J by 7 bases, with 14 bases between. The CDR3 bases are TGTGCCAGCAACTCAGGGTTTCGGAATTCACCCCTCCACTTT. Translating it yields CASNSGFRNSPLHF.

The chain links TRBV2 to TRBJ2-7, with 14 positions matching TRBD2. CDR3 length: 15 residues. With V trimmed by 6 bases and J by 5 bases, 6 bases remained unmatched. CDR1 and CDR2 from the germline V gene are SNHLY and FYNNEI. The CDR3: CASRETSGRANEQYF. As DNA, the CDR3 is TGTGCCAGCAGGGAGACTAGCGGGAGGGCCAACGAGCAGTACTTC.

This chain uses TRBV27 with TRBJ1-1; TRBD1 aligns across 10 bases. Losses at the gene ends were 5 bases for V and 4 bases for J; bases not matched to a gene: 7. Germline CDR1 and CDR2: MNHEY and SMNVEV (reference sequence). The CDR3 is 15 residues long. Here the CDR3 DNA reads TGTGCCAGCAGTCCCACGGGACAGGGGCGCACTGAAGCTTTCTTT. Translation gives CASSPTGQGRTEAFF.

V and J are TRBV2 and TRBJ1-1; the D is unclear. The V end was cut by 1 base, the J end by 0 bases, with 12 bases between. Germline V gene data show CDR1 as SNHLY and CDR2 as FYNNEI. The CDR3 covers 16 residues. The CDR3 region is CASSEGTDSMNTEAFF. The CDR3 nucleotides are TGTGCCAGCAGTGAAGGAACGGACTCGATGAACACTGAAGCTTTCTTT. Drawing the rest from reference TRBV2 and TRBJ1-1, the complete variable domain is EPEVTQTPSHQVTQMGQEVILRCVPISNHLYFYWYRQILGQKVEFLVSFYNNEISEKSEIFDDQFSVERPDGSNFTLKIRSTKLEDSAMYFCASSEGTDSMNTEAFFGQGTRLTVV.

This sequence joins TRBV5-1 and TRBJ2-2; 9 bases are a match to TRBD2. Trimming at V came to 2 bases and at J to 1 base, leaving 0 bases not matched to a gene. This CDR3 contains 15 residues. Looked up from germline, CDR1 is SGHRS and CDR2 is YFSETQ. The CDR3 protein is CASSFSGGNTGELFF. CDR3 nucleotides: TGCGCCAGCAGCTTTAGCGGGGGGAACACCGGGGAGCTGTTTTTT.

The genes are TRBV6-1 and TRBJ2-3; tentatively, D is TRBD2 (6 bases). V lost 0 bases, J lost 0 bases, and 13 bases lay in between. The CDR3 contains 17 residues. Germline assignment: CDR1 MNHNS and CDR2 SASEGT. DNA of the CDR3: TGTGCCAGCAGTGAAGCGTTCGGAGCGGGCAGCACAGATACGCAGTATTTT. It specifies CASSEAFGAGSTDTQYF.

V is TRBV24-1 and J is TRBJ2-3; 12 bases line up with TRBD2. This CDR3 comprises 19 residues. V dropped 4 bases and J dropped 0; count of bases not matched to a gene: 10. The germline V gene encodes CDR1 KGHDR and CDR2 SFDVKD. CDR3 in amino acids: CATSDPSTGTSGSTDTQYF. CDR3 DNA sequence: TGTGCCACCAGTGACCCCAGCACCGGGACTAGCGGGAGCACAGATACGCAGTATTTT.

This clone was seen a few times. The chain couples TRBV7-9 to TRBJ2-5; 12 bases fit TRBD1. The CDR3 sequence is 17 residues long. V gave up 5 bases and J gave up 5 bases; unmatched junction bases: 12. Germline values: CDR1 SEHNR, CDR2 FQNEAQ (reference sequence). As DNA, the CDR3 is TGTGCCAGCAGCCCCTCCGGGACAGGGGGCTGGACGGAGACCCAGTACTTC. Protein: CASSPSGTGGWTETQYF. Filled out from reference TRBV7-9 and TRBJ2-5, the complete variable domain reads DTGVSQNPRHKITKRGQNVTFRCDPISEHNRLYWYRQTLGQGPEFLTYFQNEAQLEKSRLLSDRFSAERPKGSFSTLEIQRTEQGDSAMYLCASSPSGTGGWTETQYFGPGTRLLVL.

This clone was detected once. The V and J genes are TRBV15 and TRBJ2-3, with a weak D call TRBD2 (5 bases). The length of the CDR3 is 16 residues. V was shortened by 4 bases and J by 3 bases, with 17 bases between the two germline ends. The V gene's germline CDR1 is LNHNV and CDR2 YYDKDF (reference sequence). The CDR3 region is CATSTRPGLATDTQYF. The CDR3 nucleotides read TGTGCCACCAGCACCCGTCCGGGGTTAGCAACAGATACGCAGTATTTT. Drawing the rest from reference TRBV15 and TRBJ2-3, the complete variable domain is DAMVIQNPRYQVTQFGKPVTLSCSQTLNHNVMYWYQQKSSQAPKLLFHYYDKDFNNEADTPDNFQSRRPNTSFCFLDIRSPGLGDTAMYLCATSTRPGLATDTQYFGPGTRLTVL.

This clone was observed a few times. V usage is TRBV11-2 and J usage is TRBJ1-4; D is undetermined. The CDR3 spans 14 residues. Germline loops: CDR1 SGHAT, CDR2 FQNNGV. V shed 4 bases and J shed 8 bases, with 14 bases lying between them. In DNA, the CDR3 is TGTGCCAGCAGCTCTGTCCTGACTGGGGAAAAACTGTTTTTT. It translates to CASSSVLTGEKLFF. Full variable domain (remainder filled in from reference TRBV11-2 and TRBJ1-4): EAGVAQSPRYKIIEKRQSVAFWCNPISGHATLYWYQQILGQGPKLLIQFQNNGVVDDSQLPKDRFSAERLKGVDSTLKIQPAKLEDSAVYLCASSSVLTGEKLFFGSGTQLSVL.